These 3 T cell receptor beta chains were sequenced from one sample in a study of tumor-infiltrating lymphocytes in glioblastoma multiforme. TCRB libraries came from RNA via three nested multiplex PCR rounds. TCRdb fed the multiplex PCR reads into MiXCR, producing one record per CDR3 protein. This table has about 19,000 distinct CDR3 sequences, roughly 64% appearing once. The sequenced material came from peripheral blood. The receptors stem from a male donor with glioblastoma.

The table lists this clonotype with a count of one. The chain employs TRBV2 and TRBJ1-1; possible D gene TRBD1, 5 bases. With 6 bases removed from V and 7 bases from J, the gap between germline ends came to 9 bases. Germline V gene sequence: CDR1 SNHLY, CDR2 FYNNEI. CDR3 length equals 11 residues. As DNA, the CDR3 is TGTGCCAGCAGGGACAACTTTGAAGCTTTCTTT. Its translation: CASRDNFEAFF.

This clonotype was seen a few times. This chain joins TRBV20-1 and TRBJ2-7; 7 nucleotides line up with TRBD2. CDR3 length equals 13 residues. CDR1 is DFQATT, CDR2 SNEGSKA, per germline (reference sequence). The CDR3 nucleotides read TGCAGCGTTGATGTTGCGGGAGCGTACGAGCAGTACTTC. It is translated as CSVDVAGAYEQYF.

As for this clonotype: A read error may account for a junction end that differs from germline. The CDR3 bases are TGCAGCGTTGAGTTGGGGGGCAATCAGCCCCATCATTTT. This sequence encodes CSVELGGNQPHHF. This sequence joins TRBV29-1 and TRBJ1-5, with D perhaps TRBD1 (6 bases). Germline V gene data show CDR1 as SQVTM and CDR2 as ANQGSEA. The CDR3 consists of 13 residues.